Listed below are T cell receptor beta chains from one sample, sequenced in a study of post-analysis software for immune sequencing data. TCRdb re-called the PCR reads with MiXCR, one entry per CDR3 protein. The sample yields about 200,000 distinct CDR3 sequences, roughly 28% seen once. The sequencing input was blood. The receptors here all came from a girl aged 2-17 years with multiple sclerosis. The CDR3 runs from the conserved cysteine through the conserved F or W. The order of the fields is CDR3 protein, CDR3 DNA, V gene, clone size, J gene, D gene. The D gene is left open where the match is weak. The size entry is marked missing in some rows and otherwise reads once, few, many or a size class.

CDR3 protein: CASAPHGQGSEKLFF
CDR3 DNA: TGTGCCAGCGCACCTCATGGACAGGGGTCGGAAAAACTGTTTTTT
V gene: TRBV12-3/TRBV12-4
clone size: few
J gene: TRBJ1-4
D gene: TRBD1

CDR3 protein: CASSRSSGRLYETQYF
CDR3 DNA: TGTGCCAGCAGTCGTTCTAGCGGGAGGCTTTACGAGACCCAGTACTTC
V gene: TRBV28
clone size: NA
J gene: TRBJ2-5
D gene: TRBD2

CDR3 protein: CASSGGQGPNTEAFF
CDR3 DNA: TGCGCCAGCAGCGGGGGACAGGGACCCAACACTGAAGCTTTCTTT
V gene: TRBV5-1
clone size: few
J gene: TRBJ1-1
D gene: TRBD1

CDR3 protein: CATSRDLSATNEKLFF
CDR3 DNA: TGTGCCACCAGCAGAGATTTATCTGCAACTAATGAAAAACTGTTTTTT
V gene: TRBV15
clone size: NA
J gene: TRBJ1-4
D gene: NA

CDR3 protein: CSARGGPSLYEQYF
CDR3 DNA: TGCAGTGCGCGAGGGGGCCCCTCCCTCTACGAGCAGTACTTC
V gene: TRBV20-1
clone size: few
J gene: TRBJ2-7
D gene: TRBD1

CDR3 protein: CASSKVPGLAIRGEAFF
CDR3 DNA: TGTGCCAGCAGCAAAGTGCCAGGGTTGGCGATCCGTGGTGAAGCTTTCTTT
V gene: TRBV21-1
clone size: NA
J gene: TRBJ1-1
D gene: NA

CDR3 protein: CASSPGEGTQYF
CDR3 DNA: TGTGCCAGCAGCCCCGGGGAGGGTACGCAGTATTTT
V gene: TRBV11-2
clone size: NA
J gene: TRBJ2-3
D gene: TRBD2

CDR3 protein: CASSARDTQYF
CDR3 DNA: TGTGCCAGCAGCGCCAGAGATACGCAGTATTTT
V gene: TRBV3-1
clone size: NA
J gene: TRBJ2-3
D gene: NA

CDR3 protein: CASSEPFGQGSSHNEQFF
CDR3 DNA: TGTGCCAGCAGTGAACCCTTCGGGCAGGGGAGCTCCCACAATGAGCAGTTCTTC
V gene: TRBV6-1
clone size: NA
J gene: TRBJ2-1
D gene: NA

CDR3 protein: CSASRAVNNSPPHF
CDR3 DNA: TGCAGTGCTAGTCGGGCAGTAAATAATTCACCCCCCCACTTT
V gene: TRBV20-1
clone size: NA
J gene: TRBJ1-6
D gene: NA

CDR3 protein: CASSPWGAENYGYTF
CDR3 DNA: TGTGCCAGCAGCCCCTGGGGTGCTGAGAACTATGGCTACACCTTC
V gene: TRBV5-4
clone size: many
J gene: TRBJ1-2
D gene: NA

CDR3 protein: CASSLYTRQPQHF
CDR3 DNA: TGTGCCAGCAGTTTGTACACACGGCAGCCCCAGCATTTT
V gene: TRBV12-3/TRBV12-4
clone size: once
J gene: TRBJ1-5
D gene: NA

CDR3 protein: CASSGEGGLNEKLFF
CDR3 DNA: TGTGCCAGCAGTGGCGAAGGGGGCCTCAATGAAAAACTGTTTTTT
V gene: TRBV2
clone size: NA
J gene: TRBJ1-4
D gene: TRBD1

CDR3 protein: CASSLAGGRGQPQHF
CDR3 DNA: TGCGCCAGCAGCTTGGCCGGGGGGCGTGGGCAGCCCCAGCATTTT
V gene: TRBV5-1
clone size: few
J gene: TRBJ1-5
D gene: NA

CDR3 protein: CSASDGPYNEQFF
CDR3 DNA: TGCAGTGCTAGTGACGGCCCTTACAATGAGCAGTTCTTC
V gene: TRBV20-1
clone size: NA
J gene: TRBJ2-1
D gene: NA

CDR3 protein: CSASGRGYNSPLHF
CDR3 DNA: TGCAGTGCTTCCGGCCGGGGCTATAATTCACCCCTCCACTTT
V gene: TRBV20-1
clone size: many
J gene: TRBJ1-6
D gene: NA

CDR3 protein: CASSRMLTGENTEAFF
CDR3 DNA: TGTGCCAGCAGCAGAATGTTGACAGGGGAGAACACTGAAGCTTTCTTT
V gene: TRBV7-9
clone size: NA
J gene: TRBJ1-1
D gene: TRBD1

CDR3 protein: CASSPVTGGNTEAFF
CDR3 DNA: TGTGCCAGCTCACCCGTGACAGGGGGGAACACTGAAGCTTTCTTT
V gene: TRBV18
clone size: NA
J gene: TRBJ1-1
D gene: TRBD1

CDR3 protein: CASMGRAGGPSYNEQFF
CDR3 DNA: TGTGCCAGCATGGGTCGAGCGGGGGGCCCTTCCTACAATGAGCAGTTCTTC
V gene: TRBV12-3/TRBV12-4
clone size: NA
J gene: TRBJ2-1
D gene: TRBD2

CDR3 protein: CSVERAYEQYF
CDR3 DNA: TGCAGCGTTGAAAGGGCCTACGAGCAGTACTTC
V gene: TRBV29-1
clone size: many
J gene: TRBJ2-7
D gene: NA

CDR3 protein: CASSPRLKAGQPQHF
CDR3 DNA: TGTGCCAGCAGTCCCAGACTCAAGGCGGGTCAGCCCCAGCATTTT
V gene: TRBV12-3/TRBV12-4
clone size: many
J gene: TRBJ1-5
D gene: NA

CDR3 protein: CSARVGGRSNEKLFF
CDR3 DNA: TGCAGTGCTAGAGTCGGGGGGCGGTCTAATGAAAAACTGTTTTTT
V gene: TRBV20-1
clone size: many
J gene: TRBJ1-4
D gene: NA

CDR3 protein: CASSQVGTGEDTQYF
CDR3 DNA: TGTGCCAGCAGCCAAGTAGGAACAGGGGAGGATACGCAGTATTTT
V gene: TRBV3-1
clone size: many
J gene: TRBJ2-3
D gene: TRBD1

CDR3 protein: CASSSGTGGFWEKLFF
CDR3 DNA: TGCGCCAGCAGCTCCGGGACAGGGGGCTTTTGGGAAAAACTGTTTTTT
V gene: TRBV10-2
clone size: few
J gene: TRBJ1-4
D gene: TRBD1